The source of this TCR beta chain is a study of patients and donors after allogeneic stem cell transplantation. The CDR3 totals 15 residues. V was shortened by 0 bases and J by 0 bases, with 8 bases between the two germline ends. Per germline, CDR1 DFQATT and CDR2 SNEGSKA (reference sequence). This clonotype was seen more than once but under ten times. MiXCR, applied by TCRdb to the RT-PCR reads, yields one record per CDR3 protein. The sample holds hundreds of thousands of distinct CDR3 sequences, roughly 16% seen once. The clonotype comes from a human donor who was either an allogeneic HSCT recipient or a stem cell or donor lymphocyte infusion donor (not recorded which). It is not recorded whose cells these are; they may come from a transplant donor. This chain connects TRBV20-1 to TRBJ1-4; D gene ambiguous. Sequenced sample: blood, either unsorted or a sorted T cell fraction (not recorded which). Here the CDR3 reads CSARDLGTTNEKLFF. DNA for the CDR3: TGCAGTGCTAGAGATTTGGGAACAACTAATGAAAAACTGTTTTTT.